A single sample gave rise to the 15 T cell receptor beta chains below, sequenced in a study of identical twins. MiXCR, run by TCRdb on the 5' RACE reads, gives a single entry per CDR3 protein. The data hold 500,000 to 600,000 distinct CDR3 sequences, with around 20% observed a single time. These same records also appear under a second study, on T cells expressing NK-cell markers.

The source material was CD4+ T cells sorted from blood. These receptors originate from a woman under 30 in good health.

The V call is TRBV20-1, the J call TRBJ2-5; the D gene is possibly TRBD1 (5 bases). V lost 0 bases and J lost 5, with 13 bases in between. Looked up from germline, CDR1 is DFQATT and CDR2 is SNEGSKA (reference sequence). The CDR3 extends over 14 amino acids. Written as DNA, the CDR3 is TGCAGTGCTAGAGATAGAAGGGGCGATGAGACCCAGTACTTC. This encodes CSARDRRGDETQYF.

This chain links TRBV5-1 with TRBJ2-2; D remains unclear. Germline V gene sequence: CDR1 SGHRS, CDR2 YFSETQ. This CDR3 is built from 14 residues. With 0 bases removed from V and 3 bases from J, the gap between germline ends came to 6 bases. The CDR3 nucleotides read TGCGCCAGCAGCTTGGAAGAGGACACCGGGGAGCTGTTTTTT. Translating it yields CASSLEEDTGELFF.

This clonotype came up many times. The chain uses TRBV5-1 and TRBJ2-3; TRBD1 aligns across 9 bases. The junction had 7 bases not matched to a gene; V was cut back by 2 bases and J by 3 bases. CDR1 is SGHRS and CDR2 is YFSETQ in the germline V gene. The CDR3 is 16 residues long. The CDR3 is CASSFLQGAPTDTQYF. The DNA for the CDR3 is TGCGCCAGCAGCTTCCTACAGGGGGCGCCGACAGATACGCAGTATTTT.

The V call is TRBV5-5, the J call TRBJ2-3; 8 bases are a match to TRBD2. Germline V lookup: CDR1 SGHKS, CDR2 YYEKEE (reference sequence). This CDR3 comprises 16 residues. The junction had 6 bases not matched to a gene; V was cut back by 1 base and J by 2 bases. CDR3 sequence: CASSLSSGGSTDTQYF. The CDR3 DNA reads TGTGCCAGCAGCTTGTCCAGCGGGGGTTCCACAGATACGCAGTATTTT.

This clonotype occurred a few times. This chain uses TRBV7-6 with TRBJ2-4; 11 positions match TRBD2. In germline, CDR1 is SGHVS, CDR2 FNYEAQ. Trimming cost V 1 base and J 3 bases; bases outside gene matches: 5. CDR3 size: 17 residues. The CDR3 DNA follows: TGTGCCAGCAGCTTAGGGGGACTAGCGGACTACAAAAACATTCAGTACTTC. This encodes CASSLGGLADYKNIQYF.

J is TRBJ2-1 and V is TRBV10-3; 9 bases are shared with TRBD1. The CDR3 runs to 13 residues. Germline CDR1 is ENHRY and CDR2 is SYGVKD. After removal of 6 bases from V and 9 bases from J, the junction contained 6 bases not matched to a gene. CDR3 sequence (DNA): TGTGCCATCAGAGTGGGGACAGGGATTGAGCAGTTCTTC. Its translation is CAIRVGTGIEQFF.

J is TRBJ2-1 and V is TRBV14, with D unresolved. The CDR3 sequence is 12 residues long. V lost 2 bases, J lost 7 bases, and 6 bases lay in between. Germline CDR1 SGHDN, CDR2 FVKESK. CDR3 loop: CASSQLMNEQFF. For the CDR3, the DNA is TGTGCCAGCAGCCAACTAATGAATGAGCAGTTCTTC.

The chain carries TRBV5-1 and TRBJ2-3; D not certain. V shed 2 bases and J shed 6 bases, with 10 bases lying between them. Germline V gene data show CDR1 as SGHRS and CDR2 as YFSETQ. CDR3 size: 13 residues. The chain's CDR3 is CASSFKPSDTQYF. CDR3 coding DNA: TGCGCCAGCAGCTTCAAGCCCTCCGATACGCAGTATTTT.

The chain's CDR3 is CASSFPGQGLDEQYF. CDR3 DNA sequence: TGTGCCAGCAGTTTCCCTGGACAGGGGTTGGACGAGCAGTACTTC. The chain carries TRBV6-5 and TRBJ2-7; 9 bases are shared with TRBD1. CDR1 and CDR2 (germline): MNHEY, SVGAGI. The V gene end was trimmed by 4 bases and the J gene end by 5 bases; junction bases not matched to a gene: 9. This CDR3 spans 15 amino acids.

There are a few counts of this clonotype. V usage is TRBV20-1 and J usage is TRBJ2-7; D unresolved. The V and J ends lost 3 bases and 4 bases respectively, with 10 bases between them. Germline assignment: CDR1 DFQATT and CDR2 SNEGSKA (reference sequence). The CDR3 loop spans 12 amino acids. CDR3 sequence: CSARAGAYEQYF. The CDR3 coding sequence is TGCAGTGCTAGGGCTGGAGCGTACGAGCAGTACTTC.

The chain recombines TRBV2 with TRBJ2-7; the match to TRBD1 covers 7 bases. Looked up from germline, CDR1 is SNHLY and CDR2 is FYNNEI. Germline trimming cut 9 bases from V and 2 bases from J; bases unmatched to any gene: 7. CDR3 length: 13 residues. In DNA, the CDR3 is TGTGCCAGTCTTTCTGACAGGGCCTACGAGCAGTACTTC. It encodes CASLSDRAYEQYF.

With regard to this clonotype: At one end the junction does not follow the germline gene, possibly because of a read error. The V call is TRBV2, the J call TRBJ1-2; 7 positions match TRBD1. Germline CDR1 SNHLY, CDR2 FYNNEI. The CDR3 consists of 14 residues. DNA for the CDR3: TGTGCCAGCAGTGAAGCGCAGGGGGTCTATGGCCACACCTTC. Translating it yields CASSEAQGVYGHTF.

DNA of the CDR3: TGTGCCAGCAGTTTAGGGGGTTTTACTAGCGGGAGGCTCCATGAGCAGTTCTTC. Its protein product is CASSLGGFTSGRLHEQFF. This sequence joins TRBV6-5 and TRBJ2-1, with 12 bases lining up with TRBD2. V lost 4 bases, J lost 8 bases, and 15 bases stayed unmatched. CDR1 is MNHEY and CDR2 is SVGAGI in the germline V gene. The CDR3 is made up of 18 amino acids.

The table lists this clonotype with a few counts. The gene calls are TRBV3-1 and TRBJ2-1; D is uncertain. V was clipped by 4 bases and J by 8 bases, with 18 bases between them. The germline V gene encodes CDR1 LGHDT and CDR2 YNNKEL (reference sequence). This CDR3 comprises 15 residues. The CDR3 bases are TGTGCCAGCAGCCCCATTCGAGGCCTTTCAGATGAGCAGTTCTTC. Translation: CASSPIRGLSDEQFF.

V usage is TRBV9 and J usage is TRBJ2-3, with 10 bases fitting TRBD2. The J segment lost 5 bases and the V segment lost 3 bases, leaving 6 bases of the junction unmatched. Germline V gene data show CDR1 as SGDLS and CDR2 as YYNGEE. This CDR3 contains 15 residues. The CDR3 DNA sequence: TGTGCCAGCAGCGCCCAGCGGGGGGGCAGAGATACGCAGTATTTT. It codes for CASSAQRGGRDTQYF. The full variable domain, rest sourced from reference TRBV9 and TRBJ2-3, is DSGVTQTPKHLITATGQRVTLRCSPRSGDLSVYWYQQSLDQGLQFLIQYYNGEERAKGNILERFSAQQFPDLHSELNLSSLELGDSALYFCASSAQRGGRDTQYFGPGTRLTVL.